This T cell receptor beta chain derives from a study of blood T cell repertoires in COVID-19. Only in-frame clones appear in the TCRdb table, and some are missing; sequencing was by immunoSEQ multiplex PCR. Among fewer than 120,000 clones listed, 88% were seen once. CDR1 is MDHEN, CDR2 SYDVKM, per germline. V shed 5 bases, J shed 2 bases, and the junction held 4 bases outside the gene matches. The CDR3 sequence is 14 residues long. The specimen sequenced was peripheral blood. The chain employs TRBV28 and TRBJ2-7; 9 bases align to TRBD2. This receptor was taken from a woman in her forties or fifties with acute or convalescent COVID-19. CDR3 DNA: TGTGCCAGCAGTCGCCCTAGCGGGACCTACGAGCAGTACTTC. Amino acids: CASSRPSGTYEQYF.